A single sample gave rise to the 14 T cell receptor beta chains below, sequenced in a study of blood T cell repertoires in COVID-19. Measured with immunoSEQ multiplex PCR; TCRdb has only the in-frame clones, and not every one. In the table there are about 150,000 clones, around nine tenths of which are singletons. The sequenced material came from peripheral blood. Receptor source: a human donor in a cohort sampled during active COVID-19.

This sequence joins TRBV9 and TRBJ2-5, with D perhaps matching TRBD1 (6 bases). The CDR3 has 13 amino acids. Between the trimmed V and J ends, which lost 4 bases and 2 bases, there was a span of 9 bases. CDR1 and CDR2 (germline): SGDLS, YYNGEE. CDR3 protein: CASSQTGQETQYF. CDR3 bases: TGTGCCAGCAGCCAAACAGGGCAAGAGACCCAGTACTTC.

This clone has just a few counts. This sequence joins TRBV7-9 and TRBJ2-7; maybe TRBD1 (6 bases). The CDR3 extends over 14 amino acids. Trimming pared 2 bases from V and 3 bases from J, leaving 11 bases between. Per germline, CDR1 SEHNR and CDR2 FQNEAQ (reference sequence). The CDR3 loop is CASSLSGQYYEQYF. DNA of the CDR3: TGTGCCAGCAGCTTATCCGGACAGTACTACGAGCAGTACTTC.

The V and J genes are TRBV5-1 and TRBJ2-3; possible D gene TRBD1, 5 bases. V lost 1 base, J lost 4 bases, and 13 bases lay in between. This CDR3 is built from 15 residues. Germline V gene sequence: CDR1 SGHRS, CDR2 YFSETQ. The CDR3 loop reads CASSLLPGRADTQYF. The CDR3 region has the DNA TGCGCCAGCAGCTTGCTTCCAGGGCGAGCAGATACGCAGTATTTT.

The chain employs TRBV18 and TRBJ2-1; 7 bases align to TRBD1. The germline CDR1 and CDR2 sequences are KGHSH and LQKENI. V shed 2 bases, J shed 3 bases, and the junction held 4 bases outside the gene matches. CDR3 length equals 15 residues. The CDR3 DNA reads TGTGCCAGCTCACCAGGGACAGTGAGCTACAATGAGCAGTTCTTC. As protein: CASSPGTVSYNEQFF.

This chain joins TRBV4-3 and TRBJ2-7, with D possibly being TRBD1 (6 bases). V was cut by 4 bases and J by 2 bases, with 12 bases left in between. The CDR3 loop spans 14 amino acids. Germline V CDR1 and CDR2: LGHNA, YSLEER. The DNA of the CDR3 is TGCGCCAGCAGCCCATACCAGGGGACCTACGAGCAGTACTTC. It specifies CASSPYQGTYEQYF.

This chain uses TRBV3-1 (or the pseudogene TRBV3-2) with TRBJ1-5; TRBD1 matches at 9 bases. V was pared by 1 base and J by 4 bases, with 8 bases of the junction left unmatched. The CDR3 sequence is 17 residues long. CDR1 and CDR2 (germline): LGHDT, YNNKEL (reference sequence). The CDR3 DNA reads TGTGCCAGCAGCCAAGCCTCCGGGACAGGGAGGAATCAGCCCCAGCATTTT. Translated, it gives CASSQASGTGRNQPQHF.

The chain has TRBV28 and TRBJ1-1; TRBD1 might be the D (6 bases). The CDR3 spans 14 residues. V lost 5 bases and J lost 2, with 12 bases in between. Germline CDR1 reads MDHEN; CDR2 reads SYDVKM. This CDR3 reads CASSKKTGNTEAFF. As DNA, the CDR3 is TGTGCCAGCAGTAAGAAGACAGGAAACACTGAAGCTTTCTTT.

The chain uses TRBV28 and TRBJ2-6; D uncertain. Trimming pared 7 bases from V and 0 bases from J, leaving 4 bases between. This CDR3 spans 13 amino acids. Germline V gene sequence: CDR1 MDHEN, CDR2 SYDVKM. The CDR3 loop reads CASMSSGANVLTF. The CDR3, as DNA: TGTGCCAGCATGAGCTCTGGGGCCAACGTCCTGACTTTC.

This clone was detected once. CDR3 in DNA: TGTGCCAGCAGCCCTTTAAACAGGGGGCGTCTTAGAAACACTGAAGCTTTCTTT. As protein: CASSPLNRGRLRNTEAFF. This chain uses TRBV5-6 with TRBJ1-1; 9 nucleotides match TRBD1. Looked up from germline, CDR1 is SGHDT and CDR2 is YYEEEE. The CDR3 is 18 amino acids. J gave up 2 bases and V 4 bases, and 15 bases lay outside the gene matches.

The gene calls are TRBV29-1 and TRBJ1-2; 9 nucleotides line up with TRBD1. The CDR3 extends over 15 amino acids. The V and J ends lost 3 bases and 4 bases, in that order; junction bases with no gene match: 9. Germline lookup yields CDR1 SQVTM and CDR2 ANQGSEA. The CDR3 nucleotides are TGCAGCGTTGAGGGACCGGGACAGGGTGCCTATGGCTACACCTTC. Its translation: CSVEGPGQGAYGYTF.

This rearrangement joins TRBV19 to TRBJ2-2; TRBD1 is a possible D gene (7 bases). Trimming removed 5 bases from V and 6 bases from J, with 19 bases in between. The CDR3 length is 16 residues. Germline V gene data show CDR1 as LNHDA and CDR2 as SQIVND (reference sequence). For the CDR3, the DNA is TGTGCCAGTAGTGGTATAGGGGGCAGGGGGGCCGGGGAGCTGTTTTTT. It specifies CASSGIGGRGAGELFF.

The V gene is TRBV19, the J gene TRBJ2-3, with D maybe TRBD2 (6 bases). The germline V gene encodes CDR1 LNHDA and CDR2 SQIVND (reference sequence). V lost 8 bases and J 11 bases, leaving 23 bases between the germline ends. The CDR3 runs 14 residues. The CDR3 bases are TGTGCCAGTTCCGGGACTTCTTATTGGGGGATGCAGTATTTT. It codes for CASSGTSYWGMQYF.

This chain links TRBV7-2 with TRBJ1-2; D unresolved. The germline V gene encodes CDR1 SGHTA and CDR2 FQGNSA. V lost 1 base, J lost 1 base, and 13 bases lay in between. The CDR3 runs to 16 residues. The DNA of the CDR3 is TGTGCCAGCAGCTTAGGTGACAACTTGTATAACTATGGCTACACCTTC. Its translation: CASSLGDNLYNYGYTF.

The J gene is TRBJ2-7, the V gene TRBV30; 7 bases line up with TRBD1. Trimming cost V 3 bases and J 6 bases; bases outside gene matches: 2. The CDR3 sequence is 11 residues long. Germline V lookup: CDR1 GTSNPN, CDR2 SVGIG (reference sequence). CDR3 bases: TGTGCCTGGAGAGACAGGGCCGAGCAGTACTTC. As protein: CAWRDRAEQYF. The full variable domain, rest sourced from reference TRBV30 and TRBJ2-7, is SQTIHQWPATLVQPVGSPLSLECTVEGTSNPNLYWYRQAAGRGLQLLFYSVGIGQISSEVPQNLSASRPQDRQFILSSKKLLLSDSGFYLCAWRDRAEQYFGPGTRLTVT.